The 7 T cell receptor beta chains in this list originate from one sample, sequenced in a study of blood T cell repertoires in COVID-19. Profiled with immunoSEQ multiplex PCR; TCRdb holds only in-frame clones, not every one. This sample has hundreds of thousands of clones; roughly 80% occur once, and the top ten carry 20%. The sample was peripheral blood. The receptors derive from a man aged 25-45 years with active or convalescent COVID-19.

This clone was observed once. V and J are TRBV28 and TRBJ1-2; 7 bases are a match to TRBD1. Looked up from germline, CDR1 is MDHEN and CDR2 is SYDVKM. CDR3 length: 15 amino acids. With V trimmed by 6 bases and J by 0 bases, 7 bases remained unmatched. The CDR3 loop reads CASSFRGLANYGYTF. CDR3 sequence (DNA): TGTGCCAGCAGCTTCAGGGGGTTAGCTAACTATGGCTACACCTTC.

The chain combines TRBV28 with TRBJ2-7, with TRBD1 as a possible D gene (5 bases). There are 15 residues in the CDR3. Germline V lookup: CDR1 MDHEN, CDR2 SYDVKM. V dropped 6 bases and J dropped 0 bases, with 15 bases sitting between them. The CDR3: CASSPRGSSSYEQYF. The CDR3 region has the DNA TGTGCCAGCAGCCCTAGGGGCAGTAGCTCCTACGAGCAGTACTTC.

The J gene is TRBJ1-1, the V gene TRBV9; a weak D match, TRBD1 (6 bases). The germline V and J ends were trimmed by 3 bases and 7 bases, with 16 bases remaining between them. CDR3 length equals 14 residues. Germline V CDR1 and CDR2: SGDLS, YYNGEE. In nucleotides, the CDR3 is TGTGCCAGCAGCGAGGTGACAGGTATTCGTGAAGCTTTCTTT. Residues: CASSEVTGIREAFF.

As to this clone: With a much larger clone just one base away, this may be a read error. V and J are TRBV4-3 and TRBJ2-7, with 12 bases lining up with TRBD2. Trimming cost V 0 bases and J 5 bases; bases outside gene matches: 2. The germline CDR1 and CDR2 sequences are LGHNA and YSLEER. The CDR3 runs to 15 residues. CDR3 DNA sequence: TGCGCCAGCAGCCAAGAGACTAGCGGGAGCCACGAGCAGTACTTC. Its translation: CASSQETSGSHEQYF.

This sequence joins TRBV10-1 and TRBJ1-6; no firm D call. Germline V lookup: CDR1 WNHNN, CDR2 SYGVQD (reference sequence). The CDR3 is made up of 13 amino acids. Trimming removed 0 bases from V and 10 bases from J, with 7 bases in between. DNA for the CDR3: TGCGCCAGCAGTGAGTCGTCGGGATCACCCCTCCACTTT. This translates into CASSESSGSPLHF.

This clone was picked up one time. The chain joins TRBV19 to TRBJ1-4; D is ambiguous. Germline V gene sequence: CDR1 LNHDA, CDR2 SQIVND (reference sequence). V lost 11 bases to trimming and J lost 4 bases, with 14 bases between them. This CDR3 is built from 13 residues. CDR3 loop: CAVSTDYNEKLFF. In DNA, the CDR3 is TGTGCCGTGAGCACAGATTATAATGAAAAACTGTTTTTT.

About this clone: The same CDR3 also results from other DNA sequences found in this sample. The rearrangement joins TRBV2 to TRBJ1-5, with D possibly TRBD1 on 6 matching bases. The CDR3 extends over 14 amino acids. In germline, CDR1 is SNHLY, CDR2 FYNNEI. Trimming cost V 3 bases and J 4 bases, with 10 bases left between them. CDR3 in amino acids: CASSDRRGNQPQHF. The DNA of the CDR3 is TGTGCCAGCAGTGACCGCAGGGGTAATCAGCCCCAGCATTTT. Using reference TRBV2 and TRBJ1-5 for the parts outside the CDR3, the full variable domain is EPEVTQTPSHQVTQMGQEVILRCVPISNHLYFYWYRQILGQKVEFLVSFYNNEISEKSEIFDDQFSVERPDGSNFTLKIRSTKLEDSAMYFCASSDRRGNQPQHFGDGTRLSIL.